The clone carrying this T cell receptor beta chain has only a few counts. This sample stems from a study of cytotoxic CD8 clonotypes in ibrutinib-treated CLL. TCRdb keeps only in-frame clones here, not all; method: immunoSEQ multiplex PCR. This table holds some 40,000 clones, roughly two thirds found once. Sequencing was performed on PBMCs, taken at disease progression, from a patient treated with ibrutinib. The receptor's source is a human donor with chronic lymphocytic leukemia.

This CDR3 is CASRRASSGMVGYEQYF. The CDR3 nucleotides read TGTGCCAGCAGACGTGCGTCTAGCGGGATGGTGGGCTACGAGCAGTACTTC. The J gene is TRBJ2-7, the V gene TRBV11-2, with 9 bases identical to TRBD2. CDR3 length equals 17 residues. The ends lost 6 bases at V and 3 bases at J; junction bases unmatched: 15. In germline, CDR1 is SGHAT, CDR2 FQNNGV.